Each of the 20 T cell receptor beta chains below was sequenced from the same sample in a study of cytomegalovirus exposure and HLA in healthy donors. The PCR ran on 60 Vbeta and 13 Jbeta primers. Sequencing was performed with immunoSEQ multiplex PCR; in TCRdb, only in-frame clones are kept and a portion is missing. The repertoire has approximately 110,000 clones, over 75% of them found once; the top ten carry approximately 7.2%. Input material: PBMCs. These receptor sequences come from a man aged 30-40 years in good health and CMV-seropositive.

This chain uses TRBV2 with TRBJ1-5; a weak D match, TRBD1 (5 bases). CDR1 and CDR2 from the germline V gene are SNHLY and FYNNEI. V dropped 7 bases and J dropped 1 base, with 17 bases sitting between them. The CDR3 totals 16 residues. The CDR3 region is CASTGLLLGSNQPQHF. The CDR3 bases are TGTGCCAGCACGGGACTCCTTCTAGGAAGCAATCAGCCCCAGCATTTT.

This chain uses TRBV5-1 with TRBJ1-4; tentatively, D is TRBD1 (5 bases). V shed 3 bases and J shed 4 bases, with 16 bases lying between them. Germline V CDR1 and CDR2: SGHRS, YFSETQ. The length of the CDR3 is 16 residues. The CDR3 DNA is TGCGCCAGCAGCTCTTGGGGCCCAGCAGTTAATGAAAAACTGTTTTTT. It codes for CASSSWGPAVNEKLFF.

V usage is TRBV13 and J usage is TRBJ1-1; weak D call: TRBD1 (5 bases). The ends were cut back, 5 bases at V and 5 bases at J, with 9 bases in the middle. This CDR3 region has 12 residues. Germline CDR1 reads PRHDT; CDR2 reads FYEKMQ (reference sequence). Written as DNA, the CDR3 is TGTGCCAGCAGCCCCCAGGGAACTGAAGCTTTCTTT. Translation gives CASSPQGTEAFF.

This clone was recorded a few times. The chain uses TRBV6-6 and TRBJ1-6; perhaps TRBD1 as D (6 bases). The CDR3 loop spans 15 amino acids. Per germline, CDR1 MNHNY and CDR2 SVGAGI (reference sequence). Trimming took off 6 bases at V and 7 bases at J, with 16 bases between the two ends. The CDR3 region has the DNA TGTGCCAGCAGCCTGACGGCAGGGGAGAATTCACCCCTCCACTTT. It specifies CASSLTAGENSPLHF.

In its sample, this clone was seen a few times. The chain recombines TRBV10-2 with TRBJ2-3; no clear D gene. The V and J ends lost 4 bases and 3 bases respectively, with 5 bases between them. The CDR3 totals 12 residues. In germline, CDR1 is WSHSY, CDR2 SAAADI. The CDR3 bases are TGCGCCAGCAGTGTCAGGACAGATACGCAGTATTTT. Protein: CASSVRTDTQYF.

This clone has just a few counts. The rearrangement links TRBV6-1 to TRBJ1-2; TRBD1 agrees at 7 bases. The V segment lost 4 bases and the J segment 10 bases; nucleotides outside the gene matches: 21. The germline V gene encodes CDR1 MNHNS and CDR2 SASEGT. The CDR3 runs to 17 residues. The CDR3 reads CASSVVHGTDGVSVYTF. DNA for the CDR3: TGTGCCAGCAGTGTCGTACACGGGACAGACGGAGTTTCGGTCTACACCTTC.

The chain combines TRBV5-1 with TRBJ2-5; possibly TRBD2 for D (7 bases). Germline-derived CDR1 and CDR2 are SGHRS and YFSETQ. The CDR3 spans 21 residues. V lost 2 bases to trimming and J lost 0 bases, with 29 bases between them. CDR3 sequence (DNA): TGCGCCAGCAGCTTAGGGGCGTGGGGGCCTAGCGGTGGCCCGTACCAAGAGACCCAGTACTTC. As protein: CASSLGAWGPSGGPYQETQYF.

The gene calls are TRBV5-6 and TRBJ1-5; D not certain. The CDR3 runs 13 residues. Germline-derived CDR1 and CDR2 are SGHDT and YYEEEE. V lost 1 base and J lost 3, with 5 bases in between. The CDR3 region has the DNA TGTGCCAGCAGCTTGTTCTACAATCAGCCCCAGCATTTT. Translated, it gives CASSLFYNQPQHF.

The gene calls are TRBV29-1 and TRBJ1-4, with a possible D match to TRBD1 (6 bases). V gave up 3 bases and J gave up 8 bases, with 7 bases separating them. Germline V CDR1 and CDR2: SQVTM, ANQGSEA. The CDR3 is 11 amino acids. Here the CDR3 DNA reads TGCAGCGTTGACCAGGGGGAAAAACTGTTTTTT. As protein: CSVDQGEKLFF.

The chain is built from TRBV27 and TRBJ2-7, with unresolved D. The V gene's germline CDR1 is MNHEY and CDR2 SMNVEV (reference sequence). V was shortened by 4 bases and J by 0 bases, with 7 bases between the two germline ends. This CDR3 contains 13 residues. Here the CDR3 reads CASSSSSSYEQYF. The CDR3 region has the DNA TGTGCCAGCAGTTCGTCTTCCTCCTACGAGCAGTACTTC.

In its sample, this clone was seen a few times. The chain links TRBV6-1 to TRBJ2-7; perhaps TRBD2 as D (5 bases). Between the trimmed V and J ends, which lost 3 bases and 1 base, there was a span of 7 bases. Per the germline V gene, CDR1 is MNHNS and CDR2 is SASEGT. The CDR3 contains 13 residues. The CDR3 coding sequence is TGTGCCAGCAGTGATCAGCGGTCCTACGAGCAGTACTTC. Amino acid sequence: CASSDQRSYEQYF.

V and J are TRBV5-1 and TRBJ1-2; 7 bases fit TRBD1. Trimming removed 7 bases from V and 7 bases from J; junction bases left unmatched: 10. This CDR3 has 13 amino acids. CDR1 SGHRS and CDR2 YFSETQ come from the germline V gene. CDR3 sequence reads: CASGQGGEFGYTF. The DNA for the CDR3 is TGCGCCAGCGGGCAGGGGGGAGAGTTTGGCTACACCTTC. The full variable domain, with the rest looked up from reference TRBV5-1 and TRBJ1-2, is KAGVTQTPRYLIKTRGQQVTLSCSPISGHRSVSWYQQTPGQGLQFLFEYFSETQRNKGNFPGRFSGRQFSNSRSEMNVSTLELGDSALYLCASGQGGEFGYTFGSGTRLTVV.

The chain employs TRBV5-1 and TRBJ2-1, with TRBD2 matching over 10 bases. Germline V gives CDR1 SGHRS, CDR2 YFSETQ. This CDR3 is built from 15 residues. Germline trimming cut 7 bases from V and 5 bases from J; bases unmatched to any gene: 9. CDR3: CASHDLAGANNEQFF. The DNA for the CDR3 is TGCGCCAGCCACGACCTAGCGGGGGCCAACAATGAGCAGTTCTTC.

Regarding this clone: Other DNA sequences within the sample encode an identical CDR3. J is TRBJ1-1 and V is TRBV5-1; D may be TRBD1 (6 bases). Germline V gene lookup returns CDR1 SGHRS and CDR2 YFSETQ. CDR3 length: 14 residues. V lost 3 bases to trimming and J lost 1 base, with 10 bases between them. The CDR3 loop reads CASSWGGENTEAFF. In nucleotides, the CDR3 is TGCGCCAGCAGCTGGGGGGGCGAGAACACTGAAGCTTTCTTT.

The rearrangement links TRBV4-2 to TRBJ1-6; D not resolved. Germline V gene data show CDR1 as LGHNA and CDR2 as YNFKEQ. V was pared by 5 bases and J by 5 bases, with 19 bases between. The CDR3 has 17 residues. CDR3 DNA: TGTGCCAGCAGCAACCAGAAAGAGGGCTCAAATAATTCACCCCTCCACTTT. Translating gives CASSNQKEGSNNSPLHF.

The J gene is TRBJ1-1, the V gene TRBV30, with 10 bases identical to TRBD1. The trim removed 4 bases at V and 3 bases at J, leaving 17 bases unmatched. Germline CDR1 reads GTSNPN; CDR2 reads SVGIG (reference sequence). The CDR3 contains 18 residues. CDR3 region: CAWTPFGTGDRGDTEAFF. The CDR3, as DNA: TGTGCCTGGACCCCCTTCGGGACAGGGGACCGAGGGGACACTGAAGCTTTCTTT.

This clone is a singleton in its sample. The V and J genes are TRBV5-4 and TRBJ2-1; 8 bases map to TRBD1. Per the germline V gene, CDR1 is SGHNT and CDR2 is YYREEE (reference sequence). V dropped 4 bases and J dropped 2; count of bases not matched to a gene: 8. This CDR3 region has 16 residues. The CDR3 protein is CASSKQGALTYNEQFF. CDR3 in DNA: TGTGCCAGCAGCAAGCAGGGGGCTCTAACCTACAATGAGCAGTTCTTC.

This chain connects TRBV5-1 to TRBJ1-4, with a weak D call TRBD1 (5 bases). CDR1 is SGHRS and CDR2 is YFSETQ in the germline V gene. V lost 2 bases to trimming and J lost 3 bases, with 11 bases between them. CDR3 length: 15 residues. CDR3 nucleotides: TGCGCCAGCAGCTTAATAGGGGTGGCTAATGAAAAACTGTTTTTT. It translates to CASSLIGVANEKLFF.

The rearrangement uses TRBV4-2 and TRBJ2-7; 8 bases match TRBD2. The ends lost 5 bases at V and 4 bases at J; junction bases unmatched: 13. Looked up from germline, CDR1 is LGHNA and CDR2 is YNFKEQ. This CDR3 spans 16 amino acids. This CDR3 is CASSKPGTRGGYEQYF. In DNA form, the CDR3 reads TGTGCCAGCAGCAAACCCGGGACTAGAGGAGGGTACGAGCAGTACTTC.

The rearrangement joins TRBV29-1 to TRBJ1-5, with TRBD1 identical over 8 bases. V was clipped by 6 bases and J by 3 bases; unmatched bases: 7. Germline values: CDR1 SQVTM, CDR2 ANQGSEA. This CDR3 comprises 14 residues. This chain's CDR3 is CSVWTGKVNQPQHF. CDR3 DNA sequence: TGCAGCGTGTGGACAGGGAAGGTCAATCAGCCCCAGCATTTT.